This T cell receptor beta chain was captured in a study of T cells in Graves' hyperthyroidism and ophthalmopathy. This clonotype was recorded a few times. Amplification targeted TCR beta CDR3 regions from RNA transcripts. First-round RT-PCR of the TCR CDR3 relied on the HTBI primer set. From the multiplex PCR reads, TCRdb called clonotypes with MiXCR, one entry per CDR3 protein. Of approximately 600,000 distinct CDR3 sequences in the sample, 14% were seen once. Trimming at V came to 5 bases and at J to 1 base, leaving 8 bases not matched to a gene. CDR1 and CDR2 from the germline V gene are SEHNR and FQNEAQ (reference sequence). The length of the CDR3 is 18 residues.

This chain connects TRBV7-9 to TRBJ2-7, with 16 bases that match TRBD2. Specimen: blood. The clonotype comes from a woman aged 18 to 35 with Graves' ophthalmopathy. DNA for the CDR3: TGTGCCAGCAGCCAAGGGGGACTAGCGGGAGGGCCGTCCTACGAGCAGTACTTC. Translating gives CASSQGGLAGGPSYEQYF.